These 23 T cell receptor beta chains came from one sample sequenced in a study of blood T cell repertoires in COVID-19. Assay used: immunoSEQ multiplex PCR; TCRdb lists only in-frame clones, some missing. The sample shows approximately 150,000 clones, around four fifths of them seen only once. Sequencing was performed on peripheral blood. The receptors were sampled from a human donor in a cohort sampled during active COVID-19.

The chain is built from TRBV12-2 and TRBJ2-1; the table gives TRBD1 as D, unverified against the DNA. TRBV12-2 has pseudogene status. The CDR3 runs to 17 residues. As DNA, the CDR3 is TGTGCAAGTCGCTTCACAGACAGCACCCCAAGCCAGGATGAGCAGTTCTTC. It yields the protein CASRFTDSTPSQDEQFF.

V is TRBV2 and J is TRBJ2-7; 9 bases are a match to TRBD2. Losses at the gene ends were 7 bases for V and 2 bases for J; bases not matched to a gene: 6. The CDR3 loop spans 14 amino acids. Germline V CDR1 and CDR2: SNHLY, FYNNEI. This chain's CDR3 is CASTKAGGPYEQYF. The DNA for the CDR3 is TGTGCCAGCACTAAGGCGGGGGGGCCCTACGAGCAGTACTTC.

This chain joins TRBV5-1 and TRBJ2-5; tentatively, D is TRBD1 (5 bases). CDR3 length: 13 residues. V was trimmed by 0 bases and J by 3 bases, leaving 6 bases between them. Germline V CDR1 and CDR2: SGHRS, YFSETQ. The CDR3 protein is CASSLGGEETQYF. For the CDR3, the DNA is TGCGCCAGCAGCTTGGGGGGCGAAGAGACCCAGTACTTC.

The chain has TRBV28 and TRBJ1-2; no firm D call. The germline V gene encodes CDR1 MDHEN and CDR2 SYDVKM. This CDR3 comprises 14 residues. Between the trimmed V and J ends, which lost 4 bases and 4 bases, there was a span of 13 bases. The CDR3 DNA reads as TGTGCCAGCAGTTCGGAACGGCCGGGCTATGGCTACACCTTC. It encodes CASSSERPGYGYTF.

The rearrangement links TRBV19 to TRBJ2-3; TRBD2 aligns across 9 bases. Trimming at V came to 5 bases and at J to 0 bases, leaving 6 bases not matched to a gene. CDR1 is LNHDA, CDR2 SQIVND, per germline (reference sequence). The CDR3 runs 16 residues. The CDR3 coding sequence is TGTGCCAGTAGTTTGCGGGGGGGCTTTAGCACAGATACGCAGTATTTT. The encoded protein is CASSLRGGFSTDTQYF. Full variable domain (missing parts from reference TRBV19 and TRBJ2-3): DGGITQSPKYLFRKEGQNVTLSCEQNLNHDAMYWYRQDPGQGLRLIYYSQIVNDFQKGDIAEGYSVSREKKESFPLTVTSAQKNPTAFYLCASSLRGGFSTDTQYFGPGTRLTVL.

V usage is TRBV4-2 and J usage is TRBJ1-2, with D maybe TRBD1 (5 bases). CDR3 size: 15 residues. The V and J ends lost 0 bases and 4 bases respectively, with 12 bases between them. Germline V gene data show CDR1 as LGHNA and CDR2 as YNFKEQ. The CDR3 sequence: CASSQDAQGGYGYTF. In DNA, the CDR3 is TGTGCCAGCAGCCAAGATGCGCAGGGTGGCTATGGCTACACCTTC.

The chain carries TRBV19 and TRBJ1-4; D is possibly TRBD1 (6 bases). The CDR3 is 14 amino acids. Germline V lookup: CDR1 LNHDA, CDR2 SQIVND (reference sequence). Trimming stripped 6 bases from V and 5 bases from J, with 13 bases between. The CDR3 DNA reads as TGTGCCAGTAGCCGCGGGGGGACAAATGAAAAACTGTTTTTT. Translated, it gives CASSRGGTNEKLFF.

This clone was seen only a few times. The rearrangement links TRBV9 to TRBJ2-1; D is ambiguous. CDR1 and CDR2 (germline): SGDLS, YYNGEE. The CDR3 is 13 residues long. The V end was cut by 0 bases, the J end by 3 bases, with 4 bases between. The CDR3 coding sequence is TGTGCCAGCAGCGTAGCACTCTACAATGAGCAGTTCTTC. Its translation is CASSVALYNEQFF.

V gene TRBV6-1 combines with J gene TRBJ1-1; no firm D call. The ends were cut back, 3 bases at V and 4 bases at J, with 9 bases in the middle. The CDR3 runs 13 residues. Germline V gene sequence: CDR1 MNHNS, CDR2 SASEGT. This CDR3 reads CASSERASTEAFF. Here the CDR3 DNA reads TGTGCCAGCAGTGAGAGGGCGAGCACTGAAGCTTTCTTT.

The chain combines TRBV7-9 with TRBJ1-1; the D gene is possibly TRBD1 (5 bases). The CDR3 has 13 residues. V lost 3 bases, J lost 3 bases, and 8 bases lay in between. Germline CDR1 and CDR2: SEHNR and FQNEAQ (reference sequence). The CDR3 region has the DNA TGTGCCAGCAGCTTGGGGGGAGACACTGAAGCTTTCTTT. Amino acids: CASSLGGDTEAFF.

The CDR3 reads CASSKDDIAYQETQYF. CDR3 nucleotide sequence: TGTGCCAGTAGTAAAGACGACATCGCCTACCAAGAGACCCAGTACTTC. The chain combines TRBV19 with TRBJ2-5; D unresolved. The CDR3 covers 16 residues. Trimming took 4 bases from V and 0 from J, leaving 15 bases between them. Germline V gives CDR1 LNHDA, CDR2 SQIVND (reference sequence).

This clone was found a few times. The rearrangement links TRBV5-1 to TRBJ2-1; 10 bases align to TRBD1. V shed 4 bases and J 6 bases; nucleotides not matched to a gene: 10. The CDR3 covers 16 residues. Germline loops: CDR1 SGHRS, CDR2 YFSETQ. Here the CDR3 reads CASSLQGTGVGNEQFF. The CDR3 DNA sequence: TGCGCCAGCAGCCTTCAAGGGACAGGGGTTGGCAATGAGCAGTTCTTC.

This chain connects TRBV9 to TRBJ1-1; D possibly corresponds to TRBD1 (5 bases). The CDR3 spans 14 residues. CDR1 and CDR2 from the germline V gene are SGDLS and YYNGEE. Trimming stripped 1 base from V and 3 bases from J, with 10 bases between. The CDR3 DNA is TGTGCCAGCAGCGTATCCGCGGGGGACACTGAAGCTTTCTTT. This sequence encodes CASSVSAGDTEAFF.

The CDR3 bases are TGTGCCAGCAGCCAAGATCCGGCAGGGGGGATGAACACTGAAGCTTTCTTT. Its translation: CASSQDPAGGMNTEAFF. V usage is TRBV3-1 (or the pseudogene TRBV3-2) and J usage is TRBJ1-1; 7 bases are a match to TRBD1. The germline V gene has CDR1 LGHDT and CDR2 YNNKEL (reference sequence). This CDR3 spans 17 amino acids. V shed 0 bases and J 0 bases; nucleotides not matched to a gene: 7.

The V gene is TRBV7-3, the J gene TRBJ2-1; 14 bases line up with TRBD2. J lost 0 bases, V lost 5 bases, and 9 bases had no gene match. The length of the CDR3 is 19 residues. From germline, CDR1 is SGHTA and CDR2 FQGTGA. CDR3: CASSHPGTSGGGSYNEQFF. The CDR3, as DNA: TGTGCCAGCAGCCATCCGGGGACTAGCGGGGGTGGCTCCTACAATGAGCAGTTCTTC.

The chain recombines TRBV5-4 with TRBJ2-3; D may be TRBD2 (6 bases). The CDR3 covers 16 residues. V was clipped by 3 bases and J by 2 bases, with 16 bases between them. Germline V gene lookup returns CDR1 SGHNT and CDR2 YYREEE (reference sequence). CDR3 nucleotide sequence: TGTGCCAGCAGCTCACTGGGTAGCGGATACACAGATACGCAGTATTTT. Translated: CASSSLGSGYTDTQYF.

The chain links TRBV19 to TRBJ1-4, with TRBD1 matching 9 bases. V lost 6 bases and J lost 6; bases outside the gene matches: 5. Germline-derived CDR1 and CDR2 are LNHDA and SQIVND (reference sequence). This CDR3 is 14 amino acids long. CDR3 nucleotides: TGTGCCAGTAGGCGACAGGGGGGAGATGAAAAACTGTTTTTT. Its protein is CASRRQGGDEKLFF.

CDR3 sequence (DNA): TGTGCCAGCAGGACGGCAGGGGGCGAGACCGGGGAGCTGTTTTTT. It encodes CASRTAGGETGELFF. V usage is TRBV2 and J usage is TRBJ2-2, with TRBD1 matching over 8 bases. The CDR3 covers 15 residues. The ends lost 6 bases at V and 5 bases at J; junction bases unmatched: 8. The germline CDR1 and CDR2 sequences are SNHLY and FYNNEI. The full variable domain, its missing parts supplied by reference TRBV2 and TRBJ2-2, is EPEVTQTPSHQVTQMGQEVILRCVPISNHLYFYWYRQILGQKVEFLVSFYNNEISEKSEIFDDQFSVERPDGSNFTLKIRSTKLEDSAMYFCASRTAGGETGELFFGEGSRLTVL.

Concerning this clone: Other nucleotide sequences from this sample produce the same CDR3. The rearrangement uses TRBV5-1 and TRBJ1-4; 7 bases fit TRBD1. CDR3 size: 14 residues. Unmatched junction bases numbered 6, after V lost 4 bases and J lost 6 bases. Per germline, CDR1 SGHRS and CDR2 YFSETQ. The CDR3 reads CASSAGQDYEKLFF. The CDR3 nucleotides are TGCGCCAGCAGCGCAGGACAGGACTATGAAAAACTGTTTTTT.

The chain couples TRBV5-1 to TRBJ2-7; 8 nucleotides line up with TRBD2. Trimming at V came to 1 base and at J to 0 bases, leaving 9 bases not matched to a gene. The CDR3 contains 17 residues. Germline CDR1 and CDR2: SGHRS and YFSETQ. The CDR3 loop is CASSLWGRGVSSYEQYF. The DNA of the CDR3 is TGCGCCAGCAGCTTGTGGGGGCGGGGGGTCAGCTCCTACGAGCAGTACTTC.

This sequence joins TRBV6-5 and TRBJ1-5, with TRBD1 as a possible D gene (5 bases). V was clipped by 9 bases and J by 3 bases, with 15 bases between them. Germline CDR1 reads MNHEY; CDR2 reads SVGAGI. CDR3 length equals 14 residues. Written as DNA, the CDR3 is TGTGCCAGTGTGATTACAGGACCCAATCAGCCCCAGCATTTT. Its protein product is CASVITGPNQPQHF.

The chain has TRBV6-5 and TRBJ2-2; 7 nucleotides agree with TRBD2. From germline, CDR1 is MNHEY and CDR2 SVGAGI. The CDR3 length is 15 residues. V shed 6 bases, J shed 0 bases, and the junction held 4 bases outside the gene matches. The CDR3 protein is CASSFSGPNTGELFF. The CDR3 region has the DNA TGTGCCAGCAGCTTTAGCGGGCCGAACACCGGGGAGCTGTTTTTT.

The chain combines TRBV6-5 with TRBJ2-1; no firm D call. This CDR3 region has 11 residues. V was cut by 6 bases and J by 8 bases, with 8 bases left in between. The V gene's germline CDR1 is MNHEY and CDR2 SVGAGI. The CDR3 reads CASRNSDEQFF. In nucleotides, the CDR3 is TGTGCCAGCAGGAACTCGGATGAGCAGTTCTTC.